The 5 T cell receptor beta chains given below trace back to one sample, sequenced in a study of OX40 agonist ivuxolimab in advanced cancers. Sequenced by immunoSEQ multiplex PCR; TCRdb stores in-frame clones only, minus some. The sample consists of just under 65,000 clones, approximately 84% of them appearing once. The sample was CD4+ or CD8+ T cells sorted from blood, taken in a trial of the OX40 agonist ivuxolimab. These receptor sequences come from an adult with an advanced solid tumor such as melanoma, head and neck, liver or kidney cancer.

V usage is TRBV11-2 and J usage is TRBJ2-6; the D is unclear. The germline CDR1 and CDR2 sequences are SGHAT and FQNNGV. The V gene lost 0 bases and the J gene lost 1 base, with 13 bases spanning the gap. There are 18 residues in the CDR3. CDR3 nucleotide sequence: TGTGCCAGCAGCTTAGAGGTAATCGTCCTGTCTGGGGCCAACGTCCTGACTTTC. As protein: CASSLEVIVLSGANVLTF.

The CDR3 region is CSVVAGTVLEQYF. CDR3 DNA sequence: TGCAGCGTAGTAGCGGGAACGGTCCTCGAGCAGTACTTC. The V call is TRBV29-1, the J call TRBJ2-7; 8 nucleotides line up with TRBD2. The V gene end was trimmed by 6 bases and the J gene end by 6 bases; junction bases not matched to a gene: 10. There are 13 residues in the CDR3. The germline V gene has CDR1 SQVTM and CDR2 ANQGSEA.

The chain carries TRBV29-1 and TRBJ1-1; a weak D match, TRBD1 (5 bases). This CDR3 has 13 residues. CDR1 and CDR2 from the germline V gene are SQVTM and ANQGSEA. Trimming took 3 bases from V and 5 from J, leaving 13 bases between them. The CDR3 protein is CSVESGPPTEAFF. The CDR3 bases are TGCAGCGTTGAGTCGGGACCCCCAACTGAAGCTTTCTTT. Full variable domain (missing parts from reference TRBV29-1 and TRBJ1-1): SAVISQKPSRDICQRGTSLTIQCQVDSQVTMMFWYRQQPGQSLTLIATANQGSEATYESGFVIDKFPISRPNLTFSTLTVSNMSPEDSSIYLCSVESGPPTEAFFGQGTRLTVV.

The chain joins TRBV5-1 to TRBJ1-1; TRBD1 might be the D (6 bases). From germline, CDR1 is SGHRS and CDR2 YFSETQ. V was cut by 3 bases and J by 4 bases, with 10 bases left in between. The CDR3 length is 13 residues. This CDR3 is CASSYAGATEAFF. CDR3 nucleotides: TGCGCCAGCAGCTATGCGGGGGCCACTGAAGCTTTCTTT.

This clone was detected once. This chain links TRBV6-4 with TRBJ2-1, with a weak D call TRBD1 (5 bases). Germline V gives CDR1 MRHNA, CDR2 SNTAGT. The CDR3 has 16 amino acids. Trimming removed 4 bases at V and 0 bases at J, with 13 bases between. The CDR3 loop reads CASSAIQAPSYNEQFF. The CDR3 DNA sequence: TGTGCCAGCAGTGCCATACAGGCGCCCTCCTACAATGAGCAGTTCTTC.